The next 31 T cell receptor beta chains were all read from a single sample in a study of T cells after posttransplantation cyclophosphamide. Treatment was busulfan-fludarabine conditioning, a marrow graft, and cyclophosphamide on days +3 and +4. Assay: immunoSEQ multiplex PCR; the TCRdb copy retains only in-frame clones and omits some. The sample lists 1,500 to 2,000 clones, around four fifths occurring once. The material was PBMCs, obtained roughly 10 months after allogeneic stem cell transplant with posttransplant cyclophosphamide. These receptors were taken from a male patient between 25 and 39 years old who received an allogeneic stem cell transplant from a related donor, was CMV-positive, and had acute GVHD only. Some of these T cells may belong to the graft donor.

The gene calls are TRBV5-1 and TRBJ1-2; D uncertain. Germline V CDR1 and CDR2: SGHRS, YFSETQ. The CDR3 has 16 amino acids. V lost 2 bases and J 2 bases, leaving 16 bases between the germline ends. CDR3 sequence: CASSLNSEFINYGYTF. DNA for the CDR3: TGCGCCAGCAGCTTAAATTCGGAGTTTATCAACTATGGCTACACCTTC.

In this sample, this clone turned up once. The V gene is TRBV7-8, the J gene TRBJ2-3; a possible D gene is TRBD2 (5 bases). Germline V gene lookup returns CDR1 SGHVS and CDR2 FQNEAQ. V lost 1 base to trimming and J lost 0 bases, with 11 bases between them. This CDR3 contains 16 residues. The CDR3 is CASSLEGGPSTDTQYF. CDR3 DNA: TGTGCCAGCAGCTTAGAAGGAGGCCCTAGCACAGATACGCAGTATTTT. The variable domain in full, with the rest retrieved from reference TRBV7-8 and TRBJ2-3, is GAGVSQSPRYKVAKRGQDVALRCDPISGHVSLFWYQQALGQGPEFLTYFQNEAQLDKSGLPSDRFFAERPEGSVSTLKIQRTQQEDSAVYLCASSLEGGPSTDTQYFGPGTRLTVL.

A remark on this clone: At one end the junction does not follow the germline gene, possibly because of a read error. Other DNA sequences in the sample encode the same CDR3. V is TRBV7-9 and J is TRBJ1-6, with 8 nucleotides matching TRBD1. The CDR3 runs to 15 residues. CDR1 is SEHNR, CDR2 FQNEAQ, per germline (reference sequence). The CDR3 DNA follows: TGTGCCAGCAGCCGCAGACAGGGGAGGAATTCCCCCCTCCACTTT. Translated, it gives CASSRRQGRNSPLHF.

The J gene is TRBJ2-3, the V gene TRBV25-1; weak D call: TRBD1 (6 bases). CDR1 and CDR2 (germline): MGHDK, SYGVNS. The CDR3 sequence is 13 residues long. Trimming stripped 1 base from V and 6 bases from J, with 8 bases between. CDR3 coding DNA: TGTGCCAGCAGTGAATCAGGGGATGATACGCAGTATTTT. Translated: CASSESGDDTQYF.

The chain has TRBV4-3 and TRBJ2-5, with D tentatively TRBD2 (7 bases). The germline CDR1 and CDR2 sequences are LGHNA and YSLEER. V was shortened by 5 bases and J by 2 bases, with 12 bases between the two germline ends. CDR3 length: 14 amino acids. The CDR3 reads CASSGGARQETQYF. The CDR3, as DNA: TGCGCCAGCAGCGGGGGGGCGAGGCAAGAGACCCAGTACTTC.

The rearrangement joins TRBV6-5 to TRBJ2-2, with 10 bases matching TRBD2. CDR3 size: 15 residues. The germline V gene has CDR1 MNHEY and CDR2 SVGAGI. With 8 bases clipped from V and 3 bases from J, the junction kept 6 bases outside the gene matches. The CDR3 loop is CASHGTSAYTGELFF. The CDR3 DNA follows: TGTGCCAGCCACGGGACTAGCGCCTACACCGGGGAGCTGTTTTTT.

The chain combines TRBV19 with TRBJ1-5, with 7 positions matching TRBD1. Germline-derived CDR1 and CDR2 are LNHDA and SQIVND (reference sequence). This CDR3 spans 16 amino acids. The V segment lost 7 bases and the J segment 3 bases; nucleotides outside the gene matches: 12. The CDR3 DNA reads TGTGCCAGTACTCAAGGAGGGGGACAGAACAATCAGCCCCAGCATTTT. It encodes CASTQGGGQNNQPQHF.

The chain employs TRBV4-3 and TRBJ1-4; 9 nucleotides align to TRBD1. Germline values: CDR1 LGHNA, CDR2 YSLEER. The CDR3 extends over 14 amino acids. With 1 base clipped from V and 8 bases from J, the junction kept 2 bases outside the gene matches. The CDR3 loop is CASSQGQGGEKLFF. The CDR3 coding sequence is TGCGCCAGCAGCCAAGGACAGGGGGGAGAAAAACTGTTTTTT.

The V and J genes are TRBV14 and TRBJ2-7; maybe TRBD1 (5 bases). This CDR3 comprises 14 residues. Trimming took 2 bases from V and 1 from J, leaving 9 bases between them. Germline V gives CDR1 SGHDN, CDR2 FVKESK. The CDR3 sequence is CASSQNRYSYEQYF. As DNA, the CDR3 is TGTGCCAGCAGCCAAAACAGGTATTCCTACGAGCAGTACTTC.

The chain carries TRBV7-2 and TRBJ1-5; D possibly corresponds to TRBD1 (5 bases). Germline CDR1 is SGHTA and CDR2 is FQGNSA. The CDR3 runs to 13 residues. The V end was cut by 6 bases, the J end by 7 bases, with 13 bases between. The CDR3 nucleotides read TGTGCCAGCAGGCCGTCAGGGATCCAGCCCCAGCATTTT. Translated, it gives CASRPSGIQPQHF.

This clone turned up a few times. CDR3 in DNA: TGTGCCAGCTCACCTTCCGGGGACTCGCACACCATATATTTT. Translated, it gives CASSPSGDSHTIYF. The chain couples TRBV18 to TRBJ1-3, with TRBD1 as a possible D gene (5 bases). Germline V gives CDR1 KGHSH, CDR2 LQKENI. V lost 3 bases, J lost 8 bases, and 14 bases lay in between. The CDR3 sequence is 14 residues long.

The rearrangement uses TRBV29-1 and TRBJ2-3, with 10 bases matching TRBD1. Germline CDR1 reads SQVTM; CDR2 reads ANQGSEA. This CDR3 contains 14 residues. V lost 4 bases, J lost 3 bases, and 4 bases stayed unmatched. CDR3 residues: CSVARDRGTDTQYF. The CDR3 nucleotides are TGCAGCGTTGCCCGGGACAGGGGAACAGATACGCAGTATTTT.

This chain links TRBV5-4 with TRBJ2-2, with 8 bases aligning to TRBD2. The junction had 1 base not matched to a gene; V was cut back by 3 bases and J by 0 bases. The CDR3 loop spans 15 amino acids. Germline V lookup: CDR1 SGHNT, CDR2 YYREEE (reference sequence). DNA for the CDR3: TGTGCCAGCAGCTCGGGACTAGCGAACACCGGGGAGCTGTTTTTT. Its translation: CASSSGLANTGELFF.

This rearrangement joins TRBV15 to TRBJ2-5; possible D gene TRBD2, 6 bases. CDR3 length: 14 amino acids. Germline lookup yields CDR1 LNHNV and CDR2 YYDKDF (reference sequence). V was trimmed by 1 base and J by 1 base, leaving 7 bases between them. CDR3 residues: CATSRGLGQETQYF. The CDR3 bases are TGTGCCACCAGCAGAGGACTAGGCCAAGAGACCCAGTACTTC.

V is TRBV2 and J is TRBJ2-2; TRBD1 agrees at 9 bases. Looked up from germline, CDR1 is SNHLY and CDR2 is FYNNEI. The CDR3 contains 15 residues. Trimming at V came to 7 bases and at J to 1 base, leaving 4 bases not matched to a gene. This CDR3 reads CASTWGQGNTGELFF. Written as DNA, the CDR3 is TGTGCCAGCACCTGGGGACAGGGGAACACCGGGGAGCTGTTTTTT.

Turning to this clone: The same CDR3 arises from other DNA sequences in this sample as well. The V and J genes are TRBV28 and TRBJ1-6; 10 bases match TRBD1. This CDR3 region has 17 residues. Germline values: CDR1 MDHEN, CDR2 SYDVKM. V dropped 5 bases and J dropped 6; count of bases not matched to a gene: 10. In DNA form, the CDR3 reads TGTGCCAGCAGTCGTGTGACAGGGGGCTTGGGTAATTCACCCCTCCACTTT. This translates into CASSRVTGGLGNSPLHF.

The chain is built from TRBV21-1 and TRBJ2-2; TRBD1, as called in the table, went unchecked against the DNA. TRBV21-1 is a pseudogene locus. The length of the CDR3 is 20 residues. CDR3: CASSKKGQRPGQVNTGELFF. For the CDR3, the DNA is TGTGCCAGCAGCAAAAAGGGCCAAAGGCCGGGACAGGTGAACACCGGGGAGCTGTTTTTT.

This rearrangement joins TRBV19 to TRBJ2-3; 12 bases match TRBD2. The CDR3 covers 14 residues. The germline CDR1 and CDR2 sequences are LNHDA and SQIVND (reference sequence). The J segment lost 5 bases and the V segment lost 5 bases, leaving 2 bases of the junction unmatched. The CDR3 reads CASSLAGGQDTQYF. The CDR3 DNA sequence: TGTGCCAGTAGTCTAGCGGGGGGGCAAGATACGCAGTATTTT.

This clone was detected once. The chain combines TRBV19 with TRBJ2-2; D gene ambiguous. Germline values: CDR1 LNHDA, CDR2 SQIVND (reference sequence). The CDR3 contains 13 residues. The V and J ends lost 3 bases and 5 bases respectively, with 7 bases between them. The CDR3 loop is CASSIIVTGELFF. The CDR3 DNA is TGTGCCAGTAGTATTATTGTAACCGGGGAGCTGTTTTTT.

The chain carries TRBV28 and TRBJ1-2; D not resolved. The CDR3 has 13 amino acids. Germline loops: CDR1 MDHEN, CDR2 SYDVKM. Deletions cut 1 base from V and 9 bases from J, with 12 bases between. The CDR3 sequence is CASSLSGRLSYTF. The CDR3, as DNA: TGTGCCAGCAGTTTATCAGGCCGGCTGAGCTACACCTTC.

The gene calls are TRBV4-1 and TRBJ2-7; the match to TRBD1 covers 7 bases. V trimming: 4 bases; J trimming: 0 bases; junction bases outside the gene matches: 9. Germline CDR1 and CDR2: MGHRA and YSYEKL. The CDR3 sequence is 16 residues long. CDR3 region: CASSRQPRDSSYEQYF. The CDR3 DNA sequence: TGCGCCAGCAGCCGGCAGCCCCGGGACAGCTCCTACGAGCAGTACTTC.

The chain joins TRBV27 to TRBJ1-2; D perhaps matches TRBD1 (5 bases). V lost 7 bases to trimming and J lost 0 bases, with 9 bases between them. The V gene's germline CDR1 is MNHEY and CDR2 SMNVEV (reference sequence). CDR3 length: 13 amino acids. This CDR3 reads CASKRTSNYGYTF. The DNA of the CDR3 is TGTGCCAGCAAGAGGACATCTAACTATGGCTACACCTTC.

The chain carries TRBV27 and TRBJ2-7; 7 positions match TRBD2. Germline CDR1 and CDR2: MNHEY and SMNVEV (reference sequence). The CDR3 is made up of 14 amino acids. The V segment lost 2 bases and the J segment 3 bases; nucleotides outside the gene matches: 4. The CDR3: CASSLQGGVYEQYF. Here the CDR3 DNA reads TGTGCCAGCAGTTTACAGGGAGGGGTCTACGAGCAGTACTTC.

The rearrangement uses TRBV10-3 and TRBJ1-1; TRBD1 is a possible D gene (5 bases). V was pared by 0 bases and J by 6 bases, with 11 bases between. This CDR3 comprises 14 residues. Germline V gene data show CDR1 as ENHRY and CDR2 as SYGVKD. CDR3 DNA sequence: TGTGCCATCAGTGAGTCGAGCCAGGGCCCTGAAGCTTTCTTT. Translated, it gives CAISESSQGPEAFF.

The chain links TRBV28 to TRBJ1-3, with no clear D. Germline loops: CDR1 MDHEN, CDR2 SYDVKM. The CDR3 has 12 residues. V gave up 7 bases and J gave up 0 bases, with 4 bases separating them. CDR3 coding DNA: TGTGCCAGCACTAGCTCTGGAAACACCATATATTTT. It yields the protein CASTSSGNTIYF.

The V and J genes are TRBV11-3 and TRBJ2-5; a possible D gene is TRBD1 (6 bases). The CDR3 extends over 15 amino acids. Germline V gene sequence: CDR1 SGHNT, CDR2 YENEEA. The V and J ends lost 4 bases and 2 bases respectively, with 14 bases between them. The CDR3 loop is CASSSRQTGQETQYF. CDR3 coding DNA: TGTGCCAGCAGCTCACGACAGACAGGACAAGAGACCCAGTACTTC.

The J gene is TRBJ2-5, the V gene TRBV9; TRBD2 matches 8 bases. V trimming: 0 bases; J trimming: 2 bases; junction bases outside the gene matches: 3. The CDR3 spans 15 residues. Germline CDR1 is SGDLS and CDR2 is YYNGEE. The CDR3 DNA reads TGTGCCAGCAGCGTAGGACTAGCGAGGCAAGAGACCCAGTACTTC. Translating it yields CASSVGLARQETQYF. The whole variable domain, filled in from reference TRBV9 and TRBJ2-5, reads DSGVTQTPKHLITATGQRVTLRCSPRSGDLSVYWYQQSLDQGLQFLIQYYNGEERAKGNILERFSAQQFPDLHSELNLSSLELGDSALYFCASSVGLARQETQYFGPGTRLLVL.

The chain uses TRBV5-4 and TRBJ2-1; 7 bases fit TRBD1. The CDR3 sequence is 13 residues long. Germline V gene sequence: CDR1 SGHNT, CDR2 YYREEE (reference sequence). The V gene end was trimmed by 5 bases and the J gene end by 1 base; junction bases not matched to a gene: 0. CDR3 residues: CASRQGSYNEQFF. For the CDR3, the DNA is TGTGCCAGCAGACAGGGGTCCTACAATGAGCAGTTCTTC. Full variable domain (remainder filled in from reference TRBV5-4 and TRBJ2-1): ETGVTQSPTHLIKTRGQQVTLRCSSQSGHNTVSWYQQALGQGPQFIFQYYREEENGRGNFPPRFSGLQFPNYSSELNVNALELDDSALYLCASRQGSYNEQFFGPGTRLTVL.

The genes are TRBV4-1 and TRBJ1-1, with 11 bases that match TRBD1. In germline, CDR1 is MGHRA, CDR2 YSYEKL. The CDR3 extends over 15 amino acids. The V gene end was trimmed by 3 bases and the J gene end by 2 bases; junction bases not matched to a gene: 2. The CDR3 loop is CASSHRTGGNTEAFF. The CDR3 DNA reads as TGCGCCAGCAGCCACCGGACAGGGGGCAACACTGAAGCTTTCTTT.

The V and J genes are TRBV7-9 and TRBJ1-1; TRBD1 matches 7 bases. CDR1 and CDR2 from the germline V gene are SEHNR and FQNEAQ (reference sequence). With 6 bases clipped from V and 3 bases from J, the junction kept 7 bases outside the gene matches. The CDR3 consists of 14 residues. This CDR3 is CASSYQTGDTEAFF. DNA of the CDR3: TGTGCCAGCAGTTATCAAACAGGGGACACTGAAGCTTTCTTT.

To note about this clone: The sample contains more than one DNA sequence encoding this CDR3. This chain links TRBV7-2 with TRBJ2-6, with a possible D match to TRBD2 (5 bases). The CDR3 is made up of 15 amino acids. The V end lost 1 base, the J end lost 4 bases, and 8 bases lay between the germline ends. CDR1 and CDR2 from the germline V gene are SGHTA and FQGNSA. The CDR3 nucleotides are TGTGCCAGCAGCTTAGGAGGGAGCGGGGCCAACGTCCTGACTTTC. The encoded protein is CASSLGGSGANVLTF.